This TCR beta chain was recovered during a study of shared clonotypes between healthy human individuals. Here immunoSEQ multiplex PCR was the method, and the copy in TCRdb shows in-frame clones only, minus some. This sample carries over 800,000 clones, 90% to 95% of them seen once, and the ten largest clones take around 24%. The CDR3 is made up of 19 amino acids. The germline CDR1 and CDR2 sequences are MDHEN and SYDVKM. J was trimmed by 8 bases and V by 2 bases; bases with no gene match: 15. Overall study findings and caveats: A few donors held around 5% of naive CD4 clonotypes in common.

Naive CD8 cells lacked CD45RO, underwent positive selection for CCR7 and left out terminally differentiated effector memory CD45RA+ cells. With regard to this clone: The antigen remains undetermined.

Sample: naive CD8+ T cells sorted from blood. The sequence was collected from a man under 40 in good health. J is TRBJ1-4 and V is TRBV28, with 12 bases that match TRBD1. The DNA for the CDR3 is TGTGCCAGCAGTTTACCCCGGGACAGGGGGCTGCAAAGAGGAGAAAAACTGTTTTTT. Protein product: CASSLPRDRGLQRGEKLFF.